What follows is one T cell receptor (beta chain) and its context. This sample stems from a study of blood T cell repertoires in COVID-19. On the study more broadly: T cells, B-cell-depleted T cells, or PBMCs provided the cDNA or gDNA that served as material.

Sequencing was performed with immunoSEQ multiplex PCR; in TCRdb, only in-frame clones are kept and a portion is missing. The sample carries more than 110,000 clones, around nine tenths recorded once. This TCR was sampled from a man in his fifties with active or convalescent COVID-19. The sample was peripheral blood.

The CDR3: CSATLVVEQYF. CDR3 DNA sequence: TGCAGTGCTACCCTAGTTGTCGAGCAGTACTTC. V usage is TRBV20-1 and J usage is TRBJ2-7; D unclear. This CDR3 contains 11 residues. Trimming pared 4 bases from V and 6 bases from J, leaving 10 bases between. Germline-derived CDR1 and CDR2 are DFQATT and SNEGSKA (reference sequence).